This TCR beta chain was observed in a study of T cells in Graves' hyperthyroidism and ophthalmopathy. Study findings and constraints: Blood also held most thyroid clonotypes expanded beyond 0.001.

Many counts were recorded for this clonotype. What it binds is unknown. The CDR3 consists of 16 residues. Germline CDR1 is DFQATT and CDR2 is SNEGSKA (reference sequence). V dropped 0 bases and J dropped 7; count of bases not matched to a gene: 12. RNA transcripts were the template for amplifying TCR beta CDR3 regions. An initial round of RT-PCR targeting the TCR CDR3 relied on the HTBI primer set. In TCRdb, the multiplex PCR reads were re-called with MiXCR into one record per CDR3 protein. The sample has nearly 750,000 distinct CDR3 sequences, approximately 36% seen once. The study left out patients who had uncontrolled infection, other autoimmune disease, pregnancy or lactation. An approximately 10 ml volume of fresh peripheral blood provided the PBMCs.

The sequencing sample was made of blood. This rearrangement joins TRBV20-1 to TRBJ1-5; TRBD1 matches 7 bases. The receptor comes from a woman in her thirties or forties with Graves' hyperthyroidism. The CDR3 protein is CSARDRNRGKEQPQHF. The CDR3 DNA is TGCAGTGCTAGAGATCGTAACAGGGGAAAGGAGCAGCCCCAGCATTTT.